The 28 T cell receptor beta chains presented below share a single source sample, sequenced in a study of T cells expressing NK-cell markers. TCRdb reprocessed the 5' RACE reads and reports one entry per CDR3 protein, with no DNA. In total, the table holds about 150,000 distinct CDR3 sequences. The specimen was blood T cells: a sorted CD56 or NKG2C T cell subset, CD4+ or CD8+ T cells, or bulk PBMC T cells (not recorded which). These receptor sequences come from a woman in her forties or fifties in good health.

The chain combines TRBV21-1 with TRBJ2-7; the TRBD2 assignment by TCRdb is unverifiable without DNA. TRBV21-1 is a documented pseudogene. CDR3 length: 16 amino acids. The CDR3 protein is CARKGLAGGPDYEQYF.

V and J are TRBV27 and TRBJ1-1; with no DNA, the TCRdb D assignment of TRBD1 cannot be verified. CDR3 length: 14 residues. Germline V gene lookup returns CDR1 MNHEY and CDR2 SMNVEV (reference sequence). Here the CDR3 reads CASRTGTANTEAFF.

The chain carries TRBV2 and TRBJ2-7; absent DNA, TCRdb's TRBD1 call cannot be checked. The length of the CDR3 is 14 residues. Germline CDR1 and CDR2: SNHLY and FYNNEI. The CDR3 spells CASSEAFGGYEQYF.

This rearrangement joins TRBV6-6 to TRBJ1-4; TCRdb lists TRBD1, though no DNA is available to test this call. There are 16 residues in the CDR3. Germline CDR1 MNHNY, CDR2 SVGAGI (reference sequence). CDR3 in amino acids: CASSTGTWGANEKLFF.

This sequence joins TRBV6-6 and TRBJ2-5. Germline CDR1 is MNHNY and CDR2 is SVGAGI (reference sequence). The CDR3 covers 13 residues. The CDR3 loop reads CASSYLIGETQYF.

CDR3 sequence reads: CASSTQGAGEAFF. The J gene is TRBJ1-1, the V gene TRBV5-1; TCRdb picks TRBD1, but there is no DNA to check that call. The length of the CDR3 is 13 residues. The germline V gene has CDR1 SGHRS and CDR2 YFSETQ.

V is TRBV7-8 and J is TRBJ2-2. CDR3 length equals 14 residues. Looked up from germline, CDR1 is SGHVS and CDR2 is FQNEAQ. The CDR3 protein is CASSLSVNTGELFF.

V and J are TRBV9 and TRBJ2-1. The CDR3 length is 16 residues. The germline V gene encodes CDR1 SGDLS and CDR2 YYNGEE. CDR3 sequence: CASSVVADSSYNEQFF.

The rearrangement uses TRBV7-9 and TRBJ2-3; no DNA is available, so the TRBD2 call from TCRdb remains unchecked. Germline V CDR1 and CDR2: SEHNR, FQNEAQ (reference sequence). The CDR3 is 15 amino acids. The CDR3: CASEEFQGGTDTQYF.

This chain uses TRBV5-1 with TRBJ2-1; TCRdb selects TRBD2, and the lack of DNA leaves this call unchecked. This CDR3 is built from 12 residues. Looked up from germline, CDR1 is SGHRS and CDR2 is YFSETQ. CDR3 sequence reads: CASSSPSGEQFF.

The genes are TRBV7-8 and TRBJ2-1; TCRdb's D call, TRBD2, is unchecked because there is no DNA. The V gene's germline CDR1 is SGHVS and CDR2 FQNEAQ. CDR3 length: 17 residues. The CDR3 reads CASSLSRTSGSYNEQFF.

The rearrangement uses TRBV15 and TRBJ2-1; TCRdb selects TRBD1, and the lack of DNA leaves this call unchecked. The CDR3 covers 15 residues. In germline, CDR1 is LNHNV, CDR2 YYDKDF (reference sequence). The CDR3 sequence is CATSADGTYYNEQFF. The variable domain in full, with the rest retrieved from reference TRBV15 and TRBJ2-1, is DAMVIQNPRYQVTQFGKPVTLSCSQTLNHNVMYWYQQKSSQAPKLLFHYYDKDFNNEADTPDNFQSRRPNTSFCFLDIRSPGLGDTAMYLCATSADGTYYNEQFFGPGTRLTVL.

The rearrangement links TRBV5-1 to TRBJ2-7; lacking DNA, the TRBD1 call made by TCRdb goes unchecked. This CDR3 is 14 amino acids long. Germline-derived CDR1 and CDR2 are SGHRS and YFSETQ. CDR3 sequence reads: CASSPEGQGYEQYF.

This rearrangement joins TRBV30 to TRBJ2-5; TCRdb calls TRBD2, which cannot be checked without DNA. CDR1 and CDR2 from the germline V gene are GTSNPN and SVGIG (reference sequence). The CDR3 has 15 residues. The CDR3 sequence: CAWSVLAGGGETQYF.

V and J are TRBV20-1 and TRBJ2-7; no DNA is available, so the TRBD2 call from TCRdb remains unchecked. CDR1 is DFQATT, CDR2 SNEGSKA, per germline (reference sequence). CDR3 length: 16 residues. The CDR3 reads CSARVSGGITLNEQYF.

The gene calls are TRBV15 and TRBJ2-1; as DNA is missing, the TRBD2 call by TCRdb cannot be tested. The CDR3 has 14 amino acids. Germline CDR1 reads LNHNV; CDR2 reads YYDKDF (reference sequence). This CDR3 is CAISGLADYNEQFF. Full variable domain (outside the CDR3, taken from reference TRBV15 and TRBJ2-1): DAMVIQNPRYQVTQFGKPVTLSCSQTLNHNVMYWYQQKSSQAPKLLFHYYDKDFNNEADTPDNFQSRRPNTSFCFLDIRSPGLGDTAMYLCAISGLADYNEQFFGPGTRLTVL.

The CDR3 loop is CASSLDRVDGYTF. V is TRBV7-9 and J is TRBJ1-2; lacking DNA, the TRBD1 call made by TCRdb goes unchecked. CDR3 length: 13 residues. Per germline, CDR1 SEHNR and CDR2 FQNEAQ (reference sequence).

The V and J genes are TRBV12-3 or TRBV12-4 and TRBJ1-5; absent DNA, TCRdb's TRBD1 call cannot be checked. The CDR3 has 16 amino acids. CDR3 sequence reads: CASSPWGHDSNQPQHF.

The J gene is TRBJ1-2, the V gene TRBV11-2; with no DNA, the TCRdb D assignment of TRBD1 cannot be verified. Looked up from germline, CDR1 is SGHAT and CDR2 is FQNNGV. The CDR3 runs to 13 residues. The CDR3 here is CAIYHRQEGGYTF.

The chain has TRBV9 and TRBJ2-2; TCRdb outputs TRBD2, but without DNA this stays unchecked. Germline V gives CDR1 SGDLS, CDR2 YYNGEE. The CDR3 is 13 residues long. CDR3 protein: CASSDRTSGELFF.

The chain couples TRBV7-6 to TRBJ2-1; TCRdb designates TRBD1, a call that cannot be tested without DNA. CDR1 and CDR2 from the germline V gene are SGHVS and FNYEAQ. This CDR3 region has 14 residues. The CDR3 reads CASSFRDARGEQFF.

The genes are TRBV4-1 and TRBJ1-1. CDR1 MGHRA and CDR2 YSYEKL come from the germline V gene. This CDR3 has 14 residues. This CDR3 is CASSQWRGKAEAFF.

V usage is TRBV7-2 and J usage is TRBJ2-1; without DNA, the TCRdb call of TRBD2 cannot be checked. Looked up from germline, CDR1 is SGHTA and CDR2 is FQGNSA. The CDR3 extends over 16 amino acids. The CDR3 spells CASRLSASGSKDEQFF.

CDR3 loop: CASSVLDRRIHTQYF. V gene TRBV9 combines with J gene TRBJ2-3; TCRdb selects TRBD1, and the lack of DNA leaves this call unchecked. Germline V gene lookup returns CDR1 SGDLS and CDR2 YYNGEE. The CDR3 is 15 residues long.

The CDR3 here is CASSWTPGDNEQFF. J is TRBJ2-1 and V is TRBV12-3 or TRBV12-4; without DNA, the TCRdb call of TRBD1 cannot be checked. The CDR3 is 14 residues long.

The chain links TRBV15 to TRBJ2-7. CDR3 size: 12 residues. Per germline, CDR1 LNHNV and CDR2 YYDKDF (reference sequence). The CDR3 spells CATSSADGEQYF.

The chain couples TRBV10-3 to TRBJ1-1; checking the TCRdb D call of TRBD1 is not possible without DNA. CDR1 and CDR2 from the germline V gene are ENHRY and SYGVKD. The CDR3 runs to 14 residues. This CDR3 is CAIGQGATNTEAFF.

The chain is built from TRBV20-1 and TRBJ2-7; absent DNA, TCRdb's TRBD2 call cannot be checked. Germline CDR1 DFQATT, CDR2 SNEGSKA (reference sequence). CDR3 length equals 20 residues. The CDR3 reads CSARALGVRLAGLKSYEQYF.